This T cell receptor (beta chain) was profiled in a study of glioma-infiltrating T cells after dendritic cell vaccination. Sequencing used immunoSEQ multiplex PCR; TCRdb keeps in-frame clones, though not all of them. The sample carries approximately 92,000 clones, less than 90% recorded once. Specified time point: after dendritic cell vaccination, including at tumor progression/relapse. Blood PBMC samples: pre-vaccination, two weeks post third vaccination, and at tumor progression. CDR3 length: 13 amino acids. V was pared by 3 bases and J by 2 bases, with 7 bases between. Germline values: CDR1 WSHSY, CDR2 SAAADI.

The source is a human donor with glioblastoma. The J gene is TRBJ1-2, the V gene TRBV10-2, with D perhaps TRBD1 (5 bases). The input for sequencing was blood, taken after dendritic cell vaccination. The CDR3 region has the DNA TGCGCCAGCAGTGAAAACAGGAACTATGGCTACACCTTC. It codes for CASSENRNYGYTF.